The rows below give T cell receptor beta chains drawn from one sample of a study of blood T cell repertoires in COVID-19. The table came from immunoSEQ multiplex PCR; TCRdb's copy has only in-frame clones and leaves some out. The sample holds about 250,000 clones, about 80% seen once. Sequenced sample: peripheral blood. The receptors here all came from a man between 45 and 60 years old with active or convalescent COVID-19. The CDR3 runs from the conserved cysteine through the conserved F or W. The order of the fields is J gene, clone size, V gene, D gene, CDR3 protein, CDR3 DNA. D genes are given only for firm matches. Expanded clones get a size class; other rows say once, few or many, or leave the size out.

TRBJ1-1,NA,TRBV16,NA,CASSQSEGTEAFF,TGTGCCAGCAGCCAATCTGAGGGCACTGAAGCTTTCTTT
TRBJ2-7,NA,TRBV13,NA,CASSLGPSVQPPTYEQYF,TGTGCCAGCAGCTTAGGCCCCTCGGTACAGCCGCCGACCTACGAGCAGTACTTC
TRBJ1-4,NA,TRBV10-3,TRBD1,CAISKGTGGLFEEKLFF,TGTGCCATCAGCAAAGGGACAGGGGGGCTCTTCGAGGAAAAACTGTTTTTT
TRBJ1-6,NA,TRBV28,NA,CASSPTTGWNSPLHF,TGTGCCAGCAGTCCGACTACAGGGTGGAATTCACCCCTCCACTTT
TRBJ2-7,NA,TRBV6-5,TRBD2,CASSYAGGPYEQYF,TGTGCCAGCAGTTATGCGGGGGGACCCTACGAGCAGTACTTC
TRBJ1-4,NA,TRBV19,TRBD1,CASSRQGAGEKLFF,TGTGCCAGTTCGAGACAGGGGGCGGGTGAAAAACTGTTTTTT
TRBJ2-1,once,TRBV7-2,TRBD2,CASSLGLAGGYNEQFF,TGTGCCAGCAGCTTAGGCCTAGCGGGGGGCTACAATGAGCAGTTCTTC
TRBJ2-2,NA,TRBV19,NA,CASSPLLPGGTGELFF,TGTGCCAGTAGTCCGCTGCTACCCGGAGGGACCGGGGAGCTGTTTTTT
TRBJ1-2,once,TRBV6-2/TRBV6-3,NA,CASSYFKTESGYTF,TGTGCCAGCAGTTACTTTAAAACGGAGAGCGGCTACACCTTC
TRBJ2-7,NA,TRBV11-1,TRBD1,CASRRTGGSYEQYF,TGTGCCAGCCGCCGGACAGGGGGCTCCTACGAGCAGTACTTC
TRBJ1-2,NA,TRBV5-1,TRBD1,CASSLGTEVDGYTF,TGCGCCAGCAGCCTAGGGACAGAAGTGGATGGCTACACCTTC
TRBJ1-5,NA,TRBV15,TRBD1,CATSLGQGNQPQHF,TGTGCCACCAGTCTCGGACAGGGGAATCAGCCCCAGCATTTT
TRBJ1-1,NA,TRBV30,NA,CAWRVSTEAFF,TGTGCCTGGAGGGTGAGCACTGAAGCTTTCTTT
TRBJ2-3,NA,TRBV9,TRBD2,CASSVLTSGGLGTQYF,TGTGCCAGCAGCGTATTGACTAGCGGGGGACTAGGGACGCAGTATTTT
TRBJ1-5,NA,TRBV28,TRBD1,CASRLPGQGRQPQHF,TGTGCCAGCAGACTACCGGGACAGGGACGGCAGCCCCAGCATTTT
TRBJ2-7,NA,TRBV5-6,TRBD1,CASSVGQGAVGQYF,TGTGCCAGCAGCGTGGGACAGGGGGCCGTGGGGCAGTACTTC
TRBJ1-1,NA,TRBV5-4,NA,CASRTRGTGLGEAFF,TGTGCCAGCAGAACGAGGGGAACAGGGCTTGGGGAAGCTTTCTTT
TRBJ2-4,many,TRBV6-5,NA,CASSYFIQGRNIQYF,TGTGCCAGCAGTTACTTTATACAGGGAAGGAACATTCAGTACTTC
TRBJ2-7,NA,TRBV28,NA,CASIGTPSSYEQYF,TGTGCCAGCATCGGGACTCCAAGCTCCTACGAGCAGTACTTC
TRBJ2-6,NA,TRBV7-2,NA,CASTDSSGANVLTF,TGTGCCAGCACCGACAGCTCTGGGGCCAACGTCCTGACTTTC
TRBJ2-1,NA,TRBV5-1,NA,CASSFSLNSPRVNEQFF,TGCGCCAGCAGCTTTTCCCTCAACTCCCCCAGGGTCAATGAGCAGTTCTTC
TRBJ1-1,NA,TRBV29-1,NA,CSGHRLNTEAFF,TGCAGCGGTCACAGGTTGAACACTGAAGCTTTCTTT
TRBJ2-3,NA,TRBV19,TRBD2,CASSTNSGGAVDTQYF,TGTGCCAGTAGTACCAACTCCGGGGGGGCTGTAGATACGCAGTATTTT
TRBJ1-4,once,TRBV28,NA,CASSSVNRDLDEKLFF,TGTGCCAGCAGTTCCGTTAACAGGGATTTGGATGAAAAACTGTTTTTT
TRBJ2-5,NA,TRBV24-1,NA,CATSDFTATEVWQETQYF,TGTGCCACCAGTGATTTCACGGCCACCGAGGTGTGGCAAGAGACCCAGTACTTC
TRBJ1-5,NA,TRBV25-1,TRBD1,CASSGHFGQGGNQPQHF,TGTGCCAGCAGTGGCCATTTCGGACAGGGAGGCAATCAGCCCCAGCATTTT
TRBJ2-1,few,TRBV10-1,TRBD1,CASSTGTGTPLSNEQFF,TGCGCCAGCAGCACCGGGACAGGGACTCCTCTGAGCAATGAGCAGTTCTTC
TRBJ2-3,NA,TRBV28,TRBD1,CASSAPGQGAGDTQYF,TGTGCCAGCAGTGCCCCGGGACAGGGGGCAGGAGATACGCAGTATTTT
TRBJ1-1,NA,TRBV5-1,NA,CASSGTGQGTEAFF,TGCGCCAGCAGCGGTACAGGGCAGGGCACTGAAGCTTTCTTT
TRBJ2-3,NA,TRBV30,NA,CAWRGDRGTDTQYF,TGTGCCTGGAGAGGAGACAGAGGCACAGATACGCAGTATTTT
TRBJ1-2,NA,TRBV15,NA,CATSTGDNYGYTF,TGTGCCACCAGCACAGGGGATAACTATGGCTACACCTTC
TRBJ1-5,NA,TRBV3-1/TRBV3-2,TRBD1,CASSQGTGGSQPQHF,TGTGCCAGCAGCCAAGGGACAGGGGGAAGTCAGCCCCAGCATTTT
TRBJ2-7,NA,TRBV11-2,NA,CASSLEGRRGSLEQYF,TGTGCCAGCAGCTTAGAGGGCCGAAGGGGTTCCCTCGAGCAGTACTTC
TRBJ2-7,NA,TRBV5-4,TRBD1,CATGTGADEQYF,TGTGCCACCGGGACAGGGGCTGACGAGCAGTACTTC